The TCR beta chain under discussion was sequenced for a study of Ad26.COV2.S vaccination and SARS-CoV-2 variants. As to treatment: around 19 received Ad26.COV2.S at low or high dose, single or two shots; about 5 received placebo; per-sample allocation not given. Material that was analyzed had been drawn on day 63 after the first vaccine or placebo injection. This CDR3 region has 15 residues. Looked up from germline, CDR1 is KGHDR and CDR2 is SFDVKD. The ends were cut back, 12 bases at V and 3 bases at J, with 17 bases in the middle. Assay: immunoSEQ multiplex PCR; the TCRdb copy retains only in-frame clones and omits some. This table holds hundreds of thousands of clones, 80% to 90% found once. This clone was picked up one time.

This TCR derives from a person aged 18-60 years who received the Ad26.COV2.S COVID-19 vaccine or a placebo. The chain uses TRBV24-1 and TRBJ1-6; D not certain. Sequences were derived from peripheral blood, sampled in a trial of Ad26.COV2.S vaccine versus placebo. Here the CDR3 DNA reads TGTGCCCCCTCAATATGGCACTTCTATAATTCACCCCTCCACTTT. Protein sequence: CAPSIWHFYNSPLHF.